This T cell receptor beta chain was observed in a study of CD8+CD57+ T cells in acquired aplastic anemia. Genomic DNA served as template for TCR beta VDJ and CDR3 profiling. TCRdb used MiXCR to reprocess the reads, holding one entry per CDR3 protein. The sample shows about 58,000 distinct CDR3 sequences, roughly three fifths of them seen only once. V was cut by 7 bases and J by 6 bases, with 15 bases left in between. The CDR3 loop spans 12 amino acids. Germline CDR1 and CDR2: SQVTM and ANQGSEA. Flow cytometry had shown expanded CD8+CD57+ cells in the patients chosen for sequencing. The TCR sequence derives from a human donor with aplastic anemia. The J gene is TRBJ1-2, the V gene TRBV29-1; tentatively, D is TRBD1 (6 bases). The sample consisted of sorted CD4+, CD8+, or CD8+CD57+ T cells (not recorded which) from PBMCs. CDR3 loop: CSAAHGTHGYTF. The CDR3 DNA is TGCAGCGCCGCCCACGGGACACATGGCTACACCTTC.